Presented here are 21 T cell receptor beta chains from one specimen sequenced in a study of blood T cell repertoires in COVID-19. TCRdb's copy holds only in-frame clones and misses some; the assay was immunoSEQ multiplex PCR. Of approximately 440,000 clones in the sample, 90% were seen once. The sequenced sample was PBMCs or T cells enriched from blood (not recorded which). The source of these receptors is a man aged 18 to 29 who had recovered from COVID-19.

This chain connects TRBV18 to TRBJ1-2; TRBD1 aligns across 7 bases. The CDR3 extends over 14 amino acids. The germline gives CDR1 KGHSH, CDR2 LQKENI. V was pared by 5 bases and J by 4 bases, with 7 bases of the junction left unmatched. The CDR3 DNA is TGTGCCAGCTCAGCACAGGGGCTCTTCTATGGCTACACCTTC. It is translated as CASSAQGLFYGYTF.

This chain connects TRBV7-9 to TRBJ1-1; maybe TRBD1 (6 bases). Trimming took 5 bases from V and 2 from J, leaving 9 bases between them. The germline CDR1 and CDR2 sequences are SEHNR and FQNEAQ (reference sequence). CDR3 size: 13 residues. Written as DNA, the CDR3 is TGTGCCAGCAGCCTACAGGGAAACACTGAAGCTTTCTTT. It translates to CASSLQGNTEAFF.

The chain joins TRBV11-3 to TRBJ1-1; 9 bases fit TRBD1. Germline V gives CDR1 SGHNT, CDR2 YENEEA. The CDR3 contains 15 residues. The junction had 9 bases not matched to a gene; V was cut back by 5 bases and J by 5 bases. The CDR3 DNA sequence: TGTGCCAGCAGCCTCTACGGCGGACAGGGGACTGAAGCTTTCTTT. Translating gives CASSLYGGQGTEAFF. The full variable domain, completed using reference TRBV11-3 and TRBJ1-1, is EAGVVQSPRYKIIEKKQPVAFWCNPISGHNTLYWYLQNLGQGPELLIRYENEEAVDDSQLPKDRFSAERLKGVDSTLKIQPAELGDSAVYLCASSLYGGQGTEAFFGQGTRLTVV.

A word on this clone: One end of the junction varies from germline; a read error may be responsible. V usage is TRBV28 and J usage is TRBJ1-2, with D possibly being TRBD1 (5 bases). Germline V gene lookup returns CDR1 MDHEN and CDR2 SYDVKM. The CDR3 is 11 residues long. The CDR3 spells CASRVGGALSF. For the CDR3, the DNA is TGTGCCAGCAGAGTGGGTGGGGCCCTATCCTTC.

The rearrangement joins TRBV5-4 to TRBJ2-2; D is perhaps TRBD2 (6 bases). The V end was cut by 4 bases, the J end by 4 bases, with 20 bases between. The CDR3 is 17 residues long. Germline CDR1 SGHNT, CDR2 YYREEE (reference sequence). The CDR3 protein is CASSPSPLRGSTGELFF. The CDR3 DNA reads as TGTGCCAGCAGCCCATCCCCGTTGCGGGGTTCCACCGGGGAGCTGTTTTTT.

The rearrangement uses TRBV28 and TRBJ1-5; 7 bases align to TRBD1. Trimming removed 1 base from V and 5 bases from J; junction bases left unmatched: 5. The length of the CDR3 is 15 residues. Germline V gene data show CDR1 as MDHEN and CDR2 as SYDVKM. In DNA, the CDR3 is TGTGCCAGCAGTTTATCGACAGGGCGTTATCAGCCCCAGCATTTT. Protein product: CASSLSTGRYQPQHF.

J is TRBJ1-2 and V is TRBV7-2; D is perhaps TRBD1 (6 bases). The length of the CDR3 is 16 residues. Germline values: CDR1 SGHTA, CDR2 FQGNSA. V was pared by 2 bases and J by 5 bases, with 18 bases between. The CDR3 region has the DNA TGTGCCAGCAGCTTATCGCCCGCGGGGGGCCCGTATGGCTACACCTTC. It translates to CASSLSPAGGPYGYTF.

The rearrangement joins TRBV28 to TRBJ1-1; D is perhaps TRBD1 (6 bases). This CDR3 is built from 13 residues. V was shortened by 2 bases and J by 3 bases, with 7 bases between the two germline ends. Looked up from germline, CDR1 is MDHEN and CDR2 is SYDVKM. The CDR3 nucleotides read TGTGCCAGCAGTTTACCAGGGGACACTGAAGCTTTCTTT. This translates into CASSLPGDTEAFF.

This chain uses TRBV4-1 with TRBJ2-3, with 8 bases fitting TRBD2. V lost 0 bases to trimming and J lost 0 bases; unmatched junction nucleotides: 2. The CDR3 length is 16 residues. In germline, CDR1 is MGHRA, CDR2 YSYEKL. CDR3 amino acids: CASSQELAASTDTQYF. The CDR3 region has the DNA TGCGCCAGCAGCCAAGAACTAGCGGCAAGCACAGATACGCAGTATTTT.

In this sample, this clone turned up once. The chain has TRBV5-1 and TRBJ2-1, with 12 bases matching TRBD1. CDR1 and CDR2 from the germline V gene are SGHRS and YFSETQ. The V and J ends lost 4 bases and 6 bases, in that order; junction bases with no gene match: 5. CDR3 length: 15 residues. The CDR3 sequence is CASSPGQGALNEQFF. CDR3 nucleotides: TGCGCCAGCAGCCCGGGACAGGGGGCTCTCAATGAGCAGTTCTTC.

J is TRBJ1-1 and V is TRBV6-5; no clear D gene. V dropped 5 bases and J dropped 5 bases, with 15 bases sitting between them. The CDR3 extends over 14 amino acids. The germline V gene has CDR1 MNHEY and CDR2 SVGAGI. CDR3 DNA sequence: TGTGCCAGCAGTCGGAGGTCTCAGAAAACTGAAGCTTTCTTT. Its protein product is CASSRRSQKTEAFF.

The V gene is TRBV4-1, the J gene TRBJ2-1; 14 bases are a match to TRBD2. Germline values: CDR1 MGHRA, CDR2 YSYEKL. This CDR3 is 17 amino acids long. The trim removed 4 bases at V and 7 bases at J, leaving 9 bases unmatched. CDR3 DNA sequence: TGCGCCAGCAGCCGGGGGGGACTAGCGGGAGTGGCGAATGAGCAGTTCTTC. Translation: CASSRGGLAGVANEQFF.

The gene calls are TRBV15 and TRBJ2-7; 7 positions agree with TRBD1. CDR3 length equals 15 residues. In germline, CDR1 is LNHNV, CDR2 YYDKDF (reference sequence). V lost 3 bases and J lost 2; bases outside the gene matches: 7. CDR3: CATSREQGSTYEQYF. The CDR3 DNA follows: TGTGCCACCAGCAGGGAACAGGGGTCCACCTACGAGCAGTACTTC.

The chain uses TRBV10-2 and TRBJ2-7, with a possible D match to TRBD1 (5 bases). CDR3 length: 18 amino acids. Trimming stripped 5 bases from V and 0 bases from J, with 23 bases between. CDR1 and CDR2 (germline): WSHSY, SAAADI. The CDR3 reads CASSKARGADLFSYEQYF. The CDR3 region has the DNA TGCGCCAGCAGTAAGGCTAGGGGCGCCGACCTGTTCTCCTACGAGCAGTACTTC.

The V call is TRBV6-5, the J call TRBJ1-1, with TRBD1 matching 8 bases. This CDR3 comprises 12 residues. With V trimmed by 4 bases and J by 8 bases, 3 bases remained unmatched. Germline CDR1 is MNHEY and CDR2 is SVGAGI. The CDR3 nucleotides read TGTGCCAGCAGTTGGGGGGACAGGGAAGCTTTCTTT. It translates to CASSWGDREAFF.

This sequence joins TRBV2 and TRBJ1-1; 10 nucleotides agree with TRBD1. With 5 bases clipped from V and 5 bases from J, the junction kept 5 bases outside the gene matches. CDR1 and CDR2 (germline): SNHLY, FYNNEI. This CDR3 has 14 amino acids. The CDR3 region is CASSPDRGRTEAFF. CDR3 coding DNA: TGTGCCAGCAGTCCGGACAGGGGGAGGACTGAAGCTTTCTTT.

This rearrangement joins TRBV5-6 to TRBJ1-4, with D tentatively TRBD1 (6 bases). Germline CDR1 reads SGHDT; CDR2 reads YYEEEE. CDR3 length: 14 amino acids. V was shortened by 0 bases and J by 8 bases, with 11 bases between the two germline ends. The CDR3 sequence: CASSLGDRNEKLFF. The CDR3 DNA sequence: TGTGCCAGCAGCTTGGGAGACAGGAACGAAAAACTGTTTTTT.

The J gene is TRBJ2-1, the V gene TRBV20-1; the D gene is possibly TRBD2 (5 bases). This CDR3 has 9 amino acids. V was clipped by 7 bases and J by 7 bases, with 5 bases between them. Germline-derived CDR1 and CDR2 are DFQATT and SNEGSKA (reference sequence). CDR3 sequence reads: CSGGNEQFF. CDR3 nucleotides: TGCAGTGGAGGGAATGAGCAGTTCTTC.

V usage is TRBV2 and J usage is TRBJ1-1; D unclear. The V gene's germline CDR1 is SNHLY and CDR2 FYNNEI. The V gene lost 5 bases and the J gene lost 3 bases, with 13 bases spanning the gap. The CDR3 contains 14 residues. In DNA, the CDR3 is TGTGCCAGCAGTCTGACACGGGGAGACACTGAAGCTTTCTTT. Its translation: CASSLTRGDTEAFF.

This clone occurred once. CDR3 in amino acids: CASSPTSGNPNEQFF. In DNA form, the CDR3 reads TGTGCCAGCAGCCCGACTAGCGGGAATCCCAATGAGCAGTTCTTC. The chain couples TRBV5-4 to TRBJ2-1; 11 positions agree with TRBD2. The length of the CDR3 is 15 residues. J was trimmed by 6 bases and V by 4 bases; bases with no gene match: 6. From germline, CDR1 is SGHNT and CDR2 YYREEE (reference sequence).

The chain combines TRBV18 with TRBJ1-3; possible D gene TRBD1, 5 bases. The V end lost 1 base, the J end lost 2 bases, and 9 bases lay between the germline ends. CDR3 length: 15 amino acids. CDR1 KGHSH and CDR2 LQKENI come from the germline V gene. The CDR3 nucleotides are TGTGCCAGCTCACCACAACCAGGGCCTGGAAACACCATATATTTT. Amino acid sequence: CASSPQPGPGNTIYF.